Here is one T cell receptor beta chain with its context. Which antigen it targets is not known. Base qualities were left out, and no much larger clone turns up one base away. This sample stems from a study of blood T cell repertoires in COVID-19 (dated by TCRdb to 2019 to 2021). General notes on the study: Collaborator samples came from the United States, Italy and Spain and covered acute and convalescent phases of COVID-19. The prospective study material was composed of cDNA or gDNA derived from T cells, B-cell-depleted T cells, or PBMCs. Subjects who had been exposed to COVID-19, were actively infected with it, or had recovered from it provided the deeply sampled blood TCRbeta repertoires that made up the dataset. A freely available public database, intended as a resource for researchers studying the immune response to SARS-CoV-2, is where the repertoires were released. Samples came from the ongoing ImmuneRACE study (first 160 participants) plus 1,254 subjects from 6 global collaborators. A de-identified subject ID, COVID-19 status, age in years and sex were almost always included in the sample metadata. Where HLA class I and class II types were available, the types were taken from metadata supplied by the sample provider, not from assay-based typing.

Measured from the cysteine to the phenylalanine, the CDR3 is 13 residues long. Kept here is only the CDR3 DNA, which spans 39 bases and is read in frame from base 1. From the germline V gene, CDR1 is WSHSY and CDR2 is SAAADI. The V end gives up 6 bases and the J end 2 bases, leaving 3 bases in the junction not matched to a gene. Each collaborating institution followed its own protocols to collect whole blood in K2EDTA tubes. Collaborator samples were shipped for TCRbeta analysis as frozen whole blood, isolated PBMCs, or DNA extracted from either sample type. TCRbeta CDR3 regions were amplified from genomic DNA by means of the immunoSEQ Assay, a bias-controlled multiplex PCR. The published analysis was carried out like this. Nucleated cell counts per sample were estimated from amplification of reference gene primers within the assay. Sequence reads were collapsed and filtered to measure the absolute abundance of every unique TCRbeta CDR3 rearrangement. For each sample, productive Simpson clonality was calculated as the square root of Simpson's diversity index over productive rearrangements. TCRdb mirrors the immuneACCESS table, restricted to in-frame sequences. Some clones are absent from its copies; in checked studies, under half trace to an unresolved V gene, and the reason for the others is unknown. That table furnishes V, J and clone size, whereas the DNA furnished D and trimming. The table for this sample lists about 120,000 clones; about nine tenths of them were counted only once. The top ten hold 1.8% of the sample.

What the study reported, not specific to this receptor: The amount of clinical and demographic metadata varied by source and participant and was provided uncurated.

The TCR comes from a human donor with active COVID-19. The donor label of this sample is uncertain. The chain is made from TRBV10-2 and TRBJ1-1, and TRBD1 aligns with 7 junction nucleotides. The sequencing sample was made of peripheral blood. The CDR3 region: CASSVGGNTEAFF. The nucleotide sequence reads as follows: TGCGCCAGCAGCGTAGGGGGCAACACTGAAGCTTTCTTT.